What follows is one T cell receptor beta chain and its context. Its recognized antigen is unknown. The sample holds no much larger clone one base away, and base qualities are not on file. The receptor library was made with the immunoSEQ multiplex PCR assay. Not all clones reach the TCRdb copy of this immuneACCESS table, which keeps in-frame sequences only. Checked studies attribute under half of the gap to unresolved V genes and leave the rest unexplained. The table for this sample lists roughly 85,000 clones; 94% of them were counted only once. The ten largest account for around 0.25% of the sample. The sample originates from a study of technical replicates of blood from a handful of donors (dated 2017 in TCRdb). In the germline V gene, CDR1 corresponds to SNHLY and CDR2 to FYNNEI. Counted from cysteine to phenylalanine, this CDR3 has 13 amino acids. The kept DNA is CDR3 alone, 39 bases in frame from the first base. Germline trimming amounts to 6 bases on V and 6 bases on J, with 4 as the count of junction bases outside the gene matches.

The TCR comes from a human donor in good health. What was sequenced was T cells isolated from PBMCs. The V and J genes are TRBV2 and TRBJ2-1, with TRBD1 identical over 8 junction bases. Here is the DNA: TGTGCCAGCAGGAATGACAGGGGCAATGAGCAGTTCTTC. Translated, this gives CASRNDRGNEQFF.